One sample yielded the 13 T cell receptor beta chains listed below, sequenced in a study of blood T cells in healthy people across ages. Primers used in a second PCR of about 6 to 11 cycles were a sample-barcoded 5' primer and a J-beta primer mix. TCRdb re-called the 5' RACE reads with MiXCR, one entry per CDR3 protein. Of around 790,000 distinct CDR3 sequences in the sample, around 45% were seen once. Sequencing was done on a sample of blood. The source is a man between 60 and 75 years old in good health.

This clonotype has more than one count but fewer than ten. The chain joins TRBV27 to TRBJ2-7; maybe TRBD1 (6 bases). The CDR3 length is 13 residues. Looked up from germline, CDR1 is MNHEY and CDR2 is SMNVEV (reference sequence). With 6 bases removed from V and 5 bases from J, the gap between germline ends came to 14 bases. For the CDR3, the DNA is TGTGCCAGCAGACGAACAGGGTTTGACGAGCAGTACTTC. Translated: CASRRTGFDEQYF.

The chain combines TRBV12-3 or TRBV12-4 with TRBJ2-3, with D perhaps matching TRBD1 or TRBD2 (5 bases each). The germline V and J ends were trimmed by 6 bases and 3 bases, with 16 bases remaining between them. This CDR3 has 15 amino acids. The CDR3: CASRLDSQGTDTQYF. The CDR3 DNA reads TGTGCCAGCAGACTAGACAGCCAAGGGACAGATACGCAGTATTTT.

There are a few counts of this clonotype. The chain employs TRBV13 and TRBJ1-2; D may be TRBD1 (6 bases). V lost 1 base, J lost 6 bases, and 9 bases lay in between. The length of the CDR3 is 13 residues. The germline gives CDR1 PRHDT, CDR2 FYEKMQ (reference sequence). CDR3 in DNA: TGTGCCAGCAGCTTAGTCGGGGGCGATGGCTACACCTTC. Protein product: CASSLVGGDGYTF.

This clonotype was counted a single time. A much larger clone lies one base from this, so it may be a read error. V usage is TRBV12-3 or TRBV12-4 and J usage is TRBJ2-5, with unresolved D. The CDR3 covers 13 residues. V shed 3 bases and J shed 6 bases, with 11 bases lying between them. The CDR3 DNA reads TGTGCCAGCAGTTTTTCGGAAGGCCAGACCCAGTACTTC. Protein product: CASSFSEGQTQYF.

The chain recombines TRBV27 with TRBJ1-2, with unresolved D. The CDR3 is 11 amino acids. Germline CDR1 MNHEY, CDR2 SMNVEV (reference sequence). V lost 8 bases to trimming and J lost 7 bases, with 11 bases between them. The CDR3 DNA sequence: TGTGCCAGCGGAGGTTGGACTGGCTACACCTTC. Its translation: CASGGWTGYTF.

The J gene is TRBJ2-3, the V gene TRBV2; D might be TRBD2 (6 bases). The V gene lost 5 bases and the J gene lost 0 bases, with 12 bases spanning the gap. CDR1 and CDR2 (germline): SNHLY, FYNNEI. This CDR3 contains 15 residues. CDR3 residues: CASSPGSGSTDTQYF. The CDR3 DNA reads as TGTGCCAGCAGTCCCGGGAGCGGGAGCACAGATACGCAGTATTTT.

A few counts support this clonotype. This chain uses TRBV2 with TRBJ1-2; D is unclear. Deletions cut 2 bases from V and 6 bases from J, with 13 bases between. The germline V gene encodes CDR1 SNHLY and CDR2 FYNNEI. This CDR3 spans 14 amino acids. CDR3 region: CASSELKGGNGYTF. CDR3 DNA sequence: TGTGCCAGCAGTGAATTAAAGGGTGGAAATGGCTACACCTTC. The variable domain in full, completed from reference TRBV2 and TRBJ1-2, reads EPEVTQTPSHQVTQMGQEVILRCVPISNHLYFYWYRQILGQKVEFLVSFYNNEISEKSEIFDDQFSVERPDGSNFTLKIRSTKLEDSAMYFCASSELKGGNGYTFGSGTRLTVV.

The chain has TRBV30 and TRBJ2-7; D remains unclear. Deletions cut 0 bases from V and 7 bases from J, with 7 bases between. Germline V gene sequence: CDR1 GTSNPN, CDR2 SVGIG (reference sequence). This CDR3 region has 11 residues. This CDR3 reads CAWSVQQEQYF. Written as DNA, the CDR3 is TGTGCCTGGAGTGTACAGCAGGAGCAGTACTTC.

V and J are TRBV24-1 and TRBJ2-7, with 11 nucleotides matching TRBD1. The DNA end is a closer match to TRBJ2-5, so the J assignment may be wrong. Per germline, CDR1 KGHDR and CDR2 SFDVKD. CDR3 size: 15 residues. CDR3 nucleotides: TGTGCCACCAGTGAATGGGGGACAGGGGGAGAGACCCAGTACTTC. This sequence encodes CATSEWGTGGETQYF.

In this sample, this clonotype turned up many times. The J gene is TRBJ2-4, the V gene TRBV12-3 or TRBV12-4; D gene unclear. There are 14 residues in the CDR3. The V gene lost 2 bases and the J gene lost 1 base, with 6 bases spanning the gap. The CDR3 nucleotides are TGTGCCAGCAGTTTATTGGGGGCCAAAAACATTCAGTACTTC. The encoded protein is CASSLLGAKNIQYF.

This chain connects TRBV7-8 to TRBJ2-7; a weak D match, TRBD2 (5 bases). The end of the DNA is better explained by TRBJ2-4, so the J call may be wrong. The V gene's germline CDR1 is SGHVS and CDR2 FQNEAQ. The CDR3 consists of 15 residues. CDR3 in amino acids: CASSPASAGENIQYF. In nucleotides, the CDR3 is TGTGCCAGCAGCCCAGCCTCTGCGGGCGAAAACATTCAGTACTTC.

Only a few counts were recorded for this clonotype. V usage is TRBV6-2 or TRBV6-3 and J usage is TRBJ2-1, with D unclear. Trimming pared 3 bases from V and 6 bases from J, leaving 9 bases between. Germline loops: CDR1 MNHEY, CDR2 SVGEGT. The CDR3 is 13 amino acids. The CDR3 is CASSYGEPNEQFF. DNA for the CDR3: TGTGCCAGCAGTTATGGGGAACCCAATGAGCAGTTCTTC.

The J gene is TRBJ1-5, the V gene TRBV12-3 or TRBV12-4; 7 bases map to TRBD1. Losses at the gene ends were 3 bases for V and 1 base for J; bases not matched to a gene: 9. CDR3 length: 17 residues. Here the CDR3 DNA reads TGTGCCAGCAGTTTCGAGGGGGCGCGCGGAAGCAATCAGCCCCAGCATTTT. Encoded protein: CASSFEGARGSNQPQHF.